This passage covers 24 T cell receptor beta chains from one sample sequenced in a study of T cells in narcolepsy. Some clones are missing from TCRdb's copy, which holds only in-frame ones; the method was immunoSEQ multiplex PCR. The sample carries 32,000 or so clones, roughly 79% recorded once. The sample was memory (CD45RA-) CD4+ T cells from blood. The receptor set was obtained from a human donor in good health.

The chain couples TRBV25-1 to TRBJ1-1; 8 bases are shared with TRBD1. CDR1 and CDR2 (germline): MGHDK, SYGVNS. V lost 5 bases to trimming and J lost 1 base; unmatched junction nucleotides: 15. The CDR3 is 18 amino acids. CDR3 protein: CASSPRTGRSVANTEAFF. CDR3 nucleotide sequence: TGTGCCAGCAGTCCCCGGACAGGGAGGTCAGTGGCGAACACTGAAGCTTTCTTT.

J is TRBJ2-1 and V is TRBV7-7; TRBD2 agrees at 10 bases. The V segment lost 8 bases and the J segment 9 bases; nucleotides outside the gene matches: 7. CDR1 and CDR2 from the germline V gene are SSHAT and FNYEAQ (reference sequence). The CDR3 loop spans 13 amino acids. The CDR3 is CASASGSSSEQFF. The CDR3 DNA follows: TGTGCCAGCGCTAGCGGGAGTTCGTCTGAGCAGTTCTTC.

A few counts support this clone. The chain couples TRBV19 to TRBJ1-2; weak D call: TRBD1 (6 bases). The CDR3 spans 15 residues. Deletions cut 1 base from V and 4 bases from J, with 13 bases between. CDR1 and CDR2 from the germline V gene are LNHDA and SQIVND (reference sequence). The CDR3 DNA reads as TGTGCCAGTAGTATAGGGGGGGCGCTGAGCTATGGCTACACCTTC. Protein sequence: CASSIGGALSYGYTF.

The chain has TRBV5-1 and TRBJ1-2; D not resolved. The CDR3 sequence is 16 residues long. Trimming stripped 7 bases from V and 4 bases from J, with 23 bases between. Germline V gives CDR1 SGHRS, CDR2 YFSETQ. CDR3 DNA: TGCGCCAGCGCCGTTGGAGCGGTTCGAAAGACCTATGGCTACACCTTC. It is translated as CASAVGAVRKTYGYTF.

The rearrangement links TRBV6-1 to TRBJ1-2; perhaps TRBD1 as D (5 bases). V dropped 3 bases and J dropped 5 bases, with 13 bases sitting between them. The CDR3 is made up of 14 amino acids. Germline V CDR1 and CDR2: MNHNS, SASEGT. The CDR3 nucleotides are TGTGCCAGCAGTGAGGCAGGGAGTGAATATGGCTACACCTTC. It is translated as CASSEAGSEYGYTF.

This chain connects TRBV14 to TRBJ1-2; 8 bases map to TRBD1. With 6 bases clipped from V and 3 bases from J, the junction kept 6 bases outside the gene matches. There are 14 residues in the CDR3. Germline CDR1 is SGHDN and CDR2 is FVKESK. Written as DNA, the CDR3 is TGTGCCAGCAGTACAACAGGGGGGCACTATGGCTACACCTTC. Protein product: CASSTTGGHYGYTF. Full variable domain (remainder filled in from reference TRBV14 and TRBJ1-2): EAGVTQFPSHSVIEKGQTVTLRCDPISGHDNLYWYRRVMGKEIKFLLHFVKESKQDESGMPNNRFLAERTGGTYSTLKVQPAELEDSGVYFCASSTTGGHYGYTFGSGTRLTVV.

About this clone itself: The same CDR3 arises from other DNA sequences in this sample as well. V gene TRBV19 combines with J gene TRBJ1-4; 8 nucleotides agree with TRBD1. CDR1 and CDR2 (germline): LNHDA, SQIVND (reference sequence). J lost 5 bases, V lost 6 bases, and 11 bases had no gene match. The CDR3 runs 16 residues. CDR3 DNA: TGTGCCAGTAGCCCTAGGGGGGACAGGAGGAATGAAAAACTGTTTTTT. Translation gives CASSPRGDRRNEKLFF.

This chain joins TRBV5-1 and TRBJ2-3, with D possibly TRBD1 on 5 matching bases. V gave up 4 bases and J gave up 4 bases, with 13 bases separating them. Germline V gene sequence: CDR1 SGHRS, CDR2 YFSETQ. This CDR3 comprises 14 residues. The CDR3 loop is CASSPAGLADTQYF. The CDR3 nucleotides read TGCGCCAGCAGCCCCGCAGGGTTGGCAGATACGCAGTATTTT.

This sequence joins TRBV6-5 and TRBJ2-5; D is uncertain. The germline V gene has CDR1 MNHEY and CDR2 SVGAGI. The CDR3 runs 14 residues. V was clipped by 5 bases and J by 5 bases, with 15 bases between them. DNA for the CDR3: TGTGCCAGCAGTGAAATGGGTCTCGGTGAGACCCAGTACTTC. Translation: CASSEMGLGETQYF.

CDR3 sequence (DNA): TGTGCCAGTAGTATAGGGTACGATCAGCCCCAGCATTTT. Its translation: CASSIGYDQPQHF. The gene calls are TRBV19 and TRBJ1-5; D gene ambiguous. CDR3 size: 13 residues. CDR1 and CDR2 (germline): LNHDA, SQIVND (reference sequence). V lost 1 base to trimming and J lost 5 bases, with 6 bases between them.

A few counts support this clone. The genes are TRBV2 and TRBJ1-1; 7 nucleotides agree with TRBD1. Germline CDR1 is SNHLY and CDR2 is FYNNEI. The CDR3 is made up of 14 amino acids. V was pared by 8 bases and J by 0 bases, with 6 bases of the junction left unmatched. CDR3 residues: CASLVQGLNTEAFF. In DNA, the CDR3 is TGTGCCAGCTTAGTACAGGGGCTGAACACTGAAGCTTTCTTT.

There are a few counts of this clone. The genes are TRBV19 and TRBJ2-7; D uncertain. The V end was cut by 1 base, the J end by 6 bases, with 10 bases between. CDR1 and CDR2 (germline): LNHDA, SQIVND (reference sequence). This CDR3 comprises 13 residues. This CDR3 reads CASSIGLVGEQYF. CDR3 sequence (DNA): TGTGCCAGTAGTATAGGGCTAGTTGGCGAGCAGTACTTC.

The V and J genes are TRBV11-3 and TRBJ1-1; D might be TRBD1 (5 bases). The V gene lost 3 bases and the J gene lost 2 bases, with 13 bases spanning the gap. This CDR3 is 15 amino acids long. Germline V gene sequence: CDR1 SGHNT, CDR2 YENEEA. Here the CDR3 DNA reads TGTGCCAGCAGCTTGATCACAGGAGGAAACACTGAAGCTTTCTTT. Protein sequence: CASSLITGGNTEAFF. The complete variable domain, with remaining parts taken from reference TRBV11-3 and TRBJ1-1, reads EAGVVQSPRYKIIEKKQPVAFWCNPISGHNTLYWYLQNLGQGPELLIRYENEEAVDDSQLPKDRFSAERLKGVDSTLKIQPAELGDSAVYLCASSLITGGNTEAFFGQGTRLTVV.

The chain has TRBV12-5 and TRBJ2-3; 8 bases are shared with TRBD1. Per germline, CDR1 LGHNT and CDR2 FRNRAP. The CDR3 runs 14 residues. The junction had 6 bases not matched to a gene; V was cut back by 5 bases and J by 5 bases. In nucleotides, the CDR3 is TGTGCTAGTGGTCCCGGACAGGGAGGAGATACGCAGTATTTT. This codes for CASGPGQGGDTQYF.

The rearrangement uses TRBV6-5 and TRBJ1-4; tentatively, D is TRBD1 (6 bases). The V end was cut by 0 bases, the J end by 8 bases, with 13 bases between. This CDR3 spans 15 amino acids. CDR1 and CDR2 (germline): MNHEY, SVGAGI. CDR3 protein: CASSYSYLQGEKLFF. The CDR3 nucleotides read TGTGCCAGCAGTTACTCGTACCTCCAGGGGGAAAAACTGTTTTTT.

The CDR3: CASSSTGPSSGNTIYF. Here the CDR3 DNA reads TGTGCCAGCAGCTCGACAGGCCCTAGCTCTGGAAACACCATATATTTT. The genes are TRBV7-2 and TRBJ1-3; D is perhaps TRBD1 (6 bases). V lost 4 bases and J lost 0, with 13 bases in between. Germline assignment: CDR1 SGHTA and CDR2 FQGNSA. The CDR3 spans 16 residues.

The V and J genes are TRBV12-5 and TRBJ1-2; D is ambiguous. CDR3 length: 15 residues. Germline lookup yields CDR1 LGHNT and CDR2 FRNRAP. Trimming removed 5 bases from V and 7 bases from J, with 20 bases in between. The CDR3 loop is CASGQDRADLSGYTF. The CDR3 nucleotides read TGTGCTAGTGGTCAAGATCGGGCGGATTTGAGTGGCTACACCTTC.

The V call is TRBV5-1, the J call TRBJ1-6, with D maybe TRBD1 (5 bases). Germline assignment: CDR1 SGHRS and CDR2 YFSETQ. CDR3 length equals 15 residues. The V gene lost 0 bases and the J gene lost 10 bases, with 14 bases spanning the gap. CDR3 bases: TGCGCCAGCAGCTTGGAGGGCAGGGAGCAATCACCCCTCCACTTT. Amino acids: CASSLEGREQSPLHF.

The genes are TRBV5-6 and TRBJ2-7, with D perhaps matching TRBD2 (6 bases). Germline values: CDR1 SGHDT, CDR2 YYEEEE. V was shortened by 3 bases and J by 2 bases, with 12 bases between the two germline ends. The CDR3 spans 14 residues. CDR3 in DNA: TGTGCCAGCAGCTATAGCGGAAGTACCTACGAGCAGTACTTC. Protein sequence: CASSYSGSTYEQYF.

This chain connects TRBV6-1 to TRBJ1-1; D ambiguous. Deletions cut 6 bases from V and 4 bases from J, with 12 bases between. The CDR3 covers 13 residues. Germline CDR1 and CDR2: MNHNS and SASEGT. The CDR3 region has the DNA TGTGCCAGCAGCAACGGTCCCACCACTGAAGCTTTCTTT. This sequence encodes CASSNGPTTEAFF.

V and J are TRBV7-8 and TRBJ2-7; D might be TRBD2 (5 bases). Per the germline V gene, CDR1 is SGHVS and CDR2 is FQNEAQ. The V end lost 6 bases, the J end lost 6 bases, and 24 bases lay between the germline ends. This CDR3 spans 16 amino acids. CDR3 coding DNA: TGTGCCAGCAGTTCCAGGAGGTTGGCCAACCAAGGCGAGCAGTACTTC. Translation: CASSSRRLANQGEQYF.

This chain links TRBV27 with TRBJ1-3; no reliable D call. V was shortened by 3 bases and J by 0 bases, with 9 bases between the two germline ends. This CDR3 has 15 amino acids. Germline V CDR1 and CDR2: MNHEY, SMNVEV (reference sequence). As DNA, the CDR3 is TGTGCCAGCAGTTTTAGCCCCGACTCTGGAAACACCATATATTTT. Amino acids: CASSFSPDSGNTIYF.

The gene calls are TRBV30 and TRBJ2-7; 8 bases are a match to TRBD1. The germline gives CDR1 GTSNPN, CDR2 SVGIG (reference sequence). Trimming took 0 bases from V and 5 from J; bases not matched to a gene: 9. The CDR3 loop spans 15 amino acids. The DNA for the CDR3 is TGTGCCTGGAGTGTACGACAGGGGTTTTTTGACGAGCAGTACTTC. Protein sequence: CAWSVRQGFFDEQYF.

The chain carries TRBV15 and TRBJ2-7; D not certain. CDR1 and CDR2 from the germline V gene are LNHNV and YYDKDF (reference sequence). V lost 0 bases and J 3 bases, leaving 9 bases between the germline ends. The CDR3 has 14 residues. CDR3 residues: CATSRDQPLYEQYF. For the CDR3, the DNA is TGTGCCACCAGCAGAGATCAGCCCCTCTACGAGCAGTACTTC.